This T cell receptor beta chain appears in the sequencing data of a study of blood T cell repertoires in COVID-19. Produced via immunoSEQ multiplex PCR; TCRdb's table is partial and in-frame only. The repertoire includes under 250,000 clones, approximately 90% of them detected once, and more than 9% sits in the top ten. The clonotype comes from a man aged 50 to 60 with COVID-19, enrolled during active disease. The specimen sequenced was peripheral blood.

CDR3 sequence reads: CASSPLGQAGYTF. Written as DNA, the CDR3 is TGTGCCAGCTCACCTCTGGGGCAGGCCGGCTACACCTTC. The V gene is TRBV18, the J gene TRBJ1-2; a weak D match, TRBD1 (5 bases). Trimming took 3 bases from V and 8 from J, leaving 13 bases between them. The germline V gene has CDR1 KGHSH and CDR2 LQKENI. The CDR3 covers 13 residues.